This paragraph covers one TCR beta chain sequence. Antigen unknown. Libraries were prepared by immunoSEQ multiplex PCR; TCRdb keeps only in-frame clonotypes and omits some of them. Seen here are around 130,000 clones, around 88% observed once, and the top ten hold 3% to 4.5%. This entry belongs to a study of T cell responses to AZD1222 COVID-19 vaccine. Study conclusions and caveats: Nearly half of spike-specific TCRs reportedly target unmutated variant regions. The study sampled repertoires only after the peak T cell response. Spike-specific TCR breadth rose after two AZD1222 doses, and depth rose as well.

Germline lookup yields CDR1 MRHNA and CDR2 SNTAGT. CDR3 length: 15 amino acids. The V and J ends lost 4 bases and 6 bases, in that order; junction bases with no gene match: 8. This material consisted of peripheral blood, taken on day 0 of AZD1222 vaccination. The chain couples TRBV6-4 to TRBJ2-1; 8 bases map to TRBD2. This receptor was obtained from an adult in good health. The DNA of the CDR3 is TGTGCCAGCAGTGTAGAAGCGGGAGCCGGCAATGAGCAGTTCTTC. Its protein is CASSVEAGAGNEQFF.